These 11 T cell receptor beta chains were sequenced from one sample in a study of shared clonotypes between healthy human individuals. Libraries were prepared by immunoSEQ multiplex PCR; TCRdb keeps only in-frame clonotypes and omits some of them. The sample has 850,000 to 1,200,000 clones, around 76% seen once; the top ten hold roughly 1.4%. Sequencing used memory CD4+ T cells sorted from blood. Indicated subset: CD45RA-negative fraction. Source of these receptors: a man younger than 30 in good health.

J is TRBJ2-2 and V is TRBV5-8, with a tentative D call TRBD1 (5 bases). CDR3 size: 13 residues. The V gene's germline CDR1 is SGHTS and CDR2 YDEGEE. V lost 5 bases and J 0 bases, leaving 5 bases between the germline ends. The DNA for the CDR3 is TGTGCCAGCAGACAGGCGAACACCGGGGAGCTGTTTTTT. Its translation is CASRQANTGELFF.

This chain joins TRBV6-6 and TRBJ1-1; weak D call: TRBD1 (6 bases). CDR1 is MNHNY, CDR2 SVGAGI, per germline (reference sequence). The CDR3 contains 12 residues. V lost 4 bases, J lost 8 bases, and 11 bases lay in between. CDR3 in amino acids: CASSWNDREAFF. CDR3 in DNA: TGTGCCAGCAGTTGGAACGACAGGGAAGCTTTCTTT.

This clone occurred many times. J is TRBJ2-3 and V is TRBV2; no firm D call. Germline V gene sequence: CDR1 SNHLY, CDR2 FYNNEI. V was pared by 4 bases and J by 0 bases, with 14 bases between. There are 16 residues in the CDR3. CDR3 in amino acids: CASSVWGPSSTDTQYF. The CDR3 coding sequence is TGTGCCAGCAGTGTTTGGGGTCCCTCTAGCACAGATACGCAGTATTTT.

This rearrangement joins TRBV6-5 to TRBJ2-3; TRBD1 aligns across 8 bases. Per the germline V gene, CDR1 is MNHEY and CDR2 is SVGAGI. After removal of 7 bases from V and 4 bases from J, the junction contained 4 bases not matched to a gene. The CDR3 has 13 residues. The CDR3 coding sequence is TGTGCCAGCACCGGACAGGGCCCAGATACGCAGTATTTT. Its protein product is CASTGQGPDTQYF.

The chain is built from TRBV30 and TRBJ2-1, with a tentative D call TRBD2 (5 bases). V gave up 2 bases and J gave up 4 bases, with 12 bases separating them. Germline lookup yields CDR1 GTSNPN and CDR2 SVGIG (reference sequence). The CDR3 runs 14 residues. The CDR3 spells CAWSPGLLYNEQFF. CDR3 nucleotides: TGTGCCTGGAGTCCGGGGTTGCTATACAATGAGCAGTTCTTC.

This clone came up a few times. The chain uses TRBV15 and TRBJ2-7; 7 bases agree with TRBD1. V lost 2 bases to trimming and J lost 1 base; unmatched junction nucleotides: 5. CDR3 length: 15 residues. The V gene's germline CDR1 is LNHNV and CDR2 YYDKDF (reference sequence). CDR3 residues: CATSRRRDSSYEQYF. In DNA, the CDR3 is TGTGCCACCAGCAGACGCCGGGACAGTTCCTACGAGCAGTACTTC.

This chain links TRBV21-1 with TRBJ2-5; the D call of TRBD2 is as the table states it, not checked on the DNA. TRBV21-1 is a documented pseudogene. The CDR3 runs 16 residues. CDR3 amino acids: CASSPGGLDAQETQYF. The CDR3 bases are TGTGCCAGCAGCCCGGGAGGACTGGACGCTCAAGAGACCCAGTACTTC.

This clone was seen only once. The genes are TRBV5-5 and TRBJ2-1; D unclear. V lost 4 bases and J lost 0, with 8 bases in between. This CDR3 spans 14 amino acids. Germline loops: CDR1 SGHKS, CDR2 YYEKEE (reference sequence). The CDR3 bases are TGTGCCAGCAGCCCCGACCCCTCCTACAATGAGCAGTTCTTC. This translates into CASSPDPSYNEQFF.

The table lists this clone with a count of one. The V call is TRBV7-9, the J call TRBJ2-7; D gene unclear. The V end was cut by 2 bases, the J end by 6 bases, with 11 bases between. The CDR3 has 13 residues. The germline CDR1 and CDR2 sequences are SEHNR and FQNEAQ (reference sequence). DNA of the CDR3: TGTGCCAGCAGCTTACTTCTCGTCCGCGAGCAGTACTTC. The encoded protein is CASSLLLVREQYF.

The rearrangement joins TRBV7-9 to TRBJ1-2; D might be TRBD1 (6 bases). Germline V gives CDR1 SEHNR, CDR2 FQNEAQ (reference sequence). The CDR3 runs to 15 residues. Deletions cut 5 bases from V and 3 bases from J, with 16 bases between. CDR3 in DNA: TGTGCCAGCAGCCTTAAAGGACAGACCTACTATGGCTACACCTTC. Its protein product is CASSLKGQTYYGYTF.

This clone was seen repeatedly, ten times or more. This sequence joins TRBV2 and TRBJ2-1; possible D gene TRBD2, 6 bases. The CDR3 covers 14 residues. Germline assignment: CDR1 SNHLY and CDR2 FYNNEI. Trimming left V 10 bases short and J 4 bases short, with 17 bases between. CDR3 nucleotides: TGTGCCATTATCCCGGGACTGTCATACAATGAGCAGTTCTTC. It translates to CAIIPGLSYNEQFF.